What follows are 30 T cell receptor beta chains derived from one specimen sequenced in a study of T cells in Graves' hyperthyroidism and ophthalmopathy. RNA transcripts served as the template for amplifying TCR beta CDR3 regions. The HTBI set primed first-round TCR CDR3 RT-PCR. TCRdb reanalysed the multiplex PCR reads using MiXCR and keeps one entry per CDR3 protein. The repertoire holds roughly 500,000 distinct CDR3 sequences, 40% to 55% seen once, with around a fifth in the top ten. The sample was peripheral blood or thyroid tissue (not recorded which). These receptor sequences come from an adult woman with Graves' disease, either hyperthyroidism or ophthalmopathy (not recorded which).

The genes are TRBV6-1 and TRBJ1-3; maybe TRBD1 (6 bases). V lost 6 bases, J lost 0 bases, and 12 bases lay in between. Germline V CDR1 and CDR2: MNHNS, SASEGT. This CDR3 contains 15 residues. CDR3 in amino acids: CASRKDRYSGNTIYF. The CDR3 DNA follows: TGTGCCAGCAGGAAGGACAGATACTCTGGAAACACCATATATTTT.

The gene calls are TRBV7-6 and TRBJ1-6; no clear D. The CDR3 spans 13 residues. The V end lost 4 bases, the J end lost 10 bases, and 11 bases lay between the germline ends. Germline V gene data show CDR1 as SGHVS and CDR2 as FNYEAQ. The CDR3 DNA reads TGTGCCAGCAGCTCGGGATCGGGATCACCCCTCCACTTT. This translates into CASSSGSGSPLHF.

As for this clonotype: At one end the junction does not follow the germline gene, possibly because of a read error. In DNA form, the CDR3 reads TGTGCTAGCAGCTTGGGGGGGACTACCGAGCAGTTCTTC. It yields the protein CASSLGGTTEQFF. The rearrangement joins TRBV7-7 to TRBJ2-1; 7 bases fit TRBD2. Germline-derived CDR1 and CDR2 are SSHAT and FNYEAQ (reference sequence). The CDR3 sequence is 13 residues long.

This clonotype occurred many times. The V gene is TRBV6-2 or TRBV6-3, the J gene TRBJ1-1; D remains unclear. CDR1 and CDR2 from the germline V gene are MNHEY and SVGEGT. V was shortened by 0 bases and J by 1 base, with 9 bases between the two germline ends. CDR3 size: 15 residues. CDR3 residues: CASSYSMSSNTEAFF. CDR3 bases: TGTGCCAGCAGTTACTCGATGTCGTCGAACACTGAAGCTTTCTTT.

This clonotype was counted at least ten times. CDR3 in amino acids: CASSLFLQSSGANVLTF. For the CDR3, the DNA is TGTGCCAGCAGCTTGTTCCTGCAAAGCTCTGGGGCCAACGTCCTGACTTTC. The gene calls are TRBV5-4 and TRBJ2-6; D is ambiguous. Germline V CDR1 and CDR2: SGHNT, YYREEE (reference sequence). The length of the CDR3 is 17 residues. V gave up 1 base and J gave up 0 bases, with 11 bases separating them.

Concerning this clonotype: This may come from a read error, since a much larger clone is one base off. The chain couples TRBV10-3 to TRBJ2-7, with unresolved D. The CDR3 runs to 11 residues. The germline V gene has CDR1 ENHRY and CDR2 SYGVKD. Trimming removed 3 bases from V and 3 bases from J, with 3 bases in between. The CDR3 sequence: CAISDGYEQYF. CDR3 in DNA: TGTGCCATCAGTGACGGCTACGAGCAGTACTTC.

This clonotype was detected only once. DNA for the CDR3: TGTGCCATCAGTGACCCCAACTCCCGACTAGCTTTCTTT. This encodes CAISDPNSRLAFF. The V gene is TRBV10-3, the J gene TRBJ1-1, with D unresolved. V was shortened by 3 bases and J by 10 bases, with 15 bases between the two germline ends. CDR1 and CDR2 from the germline V gene are ENHRY and SYGVKD. This CDR3 is 13 amino acids long.

This clonotype appeared a few times. The CDR3 DNA reads TGTGCCAGTAGCCGACAGACATATGGCTACACCTTC. It is translated as CASSRQTYGYTF. J is TRBJ1-2 and V is TRBV19, with D maybe TRBD1 (5 bases). In germline, CDR1 is LNHDA, CDR2 SQIVND (reference sequence). The V end was cut by 6 bases, the J end by 5 bases, with 10 bases between. The CDR3 has 12 residues.

This sequence joins TRBV15 and TRBJ2-7; D might be TRBD1 or TRBD2, each matching 6 bases. The ends were cut back, 3 bases at V and 4 bases at J, with 16 bases in the middle. The CDR3 is made up of 15 amino acids. From germline, CDR1 is LNHNV and CDR2 YYDKDF (reference sequence). The CDR3 DNA reads as TGTGCCACCAGCAGCTTGGGGGGCAGGAGGTACGAGCAGTACTTC. This encodes CATSSLGGRRYEQYF.

The chain is built from TRBV28 and TRBJ2-5; TRBD1 matches at 7 bases. The V gene end was trimmed by 6 bases and the J gene end by 9 bases; junction bases not matched to a gene: 10. CDR3 size: 13 residues. CDR1 is MDHEN, CDR2 SYDVKM, per germline. CDR3 DNA: TGTGCCAGCAGCCGCGGACAGGTGAAGTCCCAGTACTTC. This encodes CASSRGQVKSQYF.

This clonotype has a count of ten or more. The CDR3 reads CSARWTGGYSPLHF. CDR3 DNA: TGCAGTGCTAGGTGGACAGGGGGATATTCACCCCTCCACTTT. V gene TRBV20-1 combines with J gene TRBJ1-6; 10 positions agree with TRBD1. Germline V gene sequence: CDR1 DFQATT, CDR2 SNEGSKA (reference sequence). This CDR3 spans 14 amino acids. Trimming took 3 bases from V and 8 from J; bases not matched to a gene: 4.

With regard to this clonotype: Its ends do not fully match the called genes, so a read error is possible. This sequence joins TRBV9 and TRBJ2-2, with 12 bases matching TRBD2. In germline, CDR1 is SGDLS, CDR2 YYNGEE. The length of the CDR3 is 19 residues. CDR3 in DNA: TGTGCCAGCAGCGTATGGGGGGCTAGCGGGAGGGGAATCACCGGGGAACTGTTTTTT. Amino acid sequence: CASSVWGASGRGITGELFF. The full variable domain, its missing parts supplied by reference TRBV9 and TRBJ2-2, is DSGVTQTPKHLITATGQRVTLRCSPRSGDLSVYWYQQSLDQGLQFLIQYYNGEERAKGNILERFSAQQFPDLHSELNLSSLELGDSALYFCASSVWGASGRGITGELFFGEGSRLTVL.

This clonotype occurred a few times. It may be a read error: a sequence one base away is much more abundant. V gene TRBV7-9 combines with J gene TRBJ2-2; the D gene is possibly TRBD2 (5 bases). The germline CDR1 and CDR2 sequences are SEHNR and FQNEAQ (reference sequence). The CDR3 totals 12 residues. The CDR3 nucleotides read TGTGCCAGCAGCTCCATACGTGGGGAGCTGCTTTTT. Its protein is CASSSIRGELLF.

This rearrangement joins TRBV10-3 to TRBJ2-5; D possibly corresponds to TRBD1 (6 bases). TRBJ2-1 explains the end of the DNA better; the J call may be wrong. This CDR3 is built from 10 residues. Germline V gene lookup returns CDR1 ENHRY and CDR2 SYGVKD. This CDR3 is CAARTVGQFF. CDR3 sequence (DNA): TGTGCCGCGCGGACAGTGGGCCAGTTCTTC.

This clonotype was observed a handful of times. The CDR3 DNA sequence: TGTGCCTGGAGAGCAACAGGGAGTCAGCCCCAGCATTTT. Translated, it gives CAWRATGSQPQHF. The J gene is TRBJ1-5, the V gene TRBV30; D possibly corresponds to TRBD1 (6 bases). The length of the CDR3 is 13 residues. Germline V gene sequence: CDR1 GTSNPN, CDR2 SVGIG (reference sequence). The V gene lost 3 bases and the J gene lost 6 bases, with 12 bases spanning the gap.

This clonotype occurred many times. V gene TRBV7-3 combines with J gene TRBJ2-7; 9 nucleotides agree with TRBD1. CDR3 length: 16 amino acids. Trimming cost V 5 bases and J 4 bases; bases outside gene matches: 12. The germline gives CDR1 SGHTA, CDR2 FQGTGA. CDR3 nucleotide sequence: TGTGCCAGCAGCCCGTTCGGCGGGACAGGGACATACGAGCAGTACTTC. Protein product: CASSPFGGTGTYEQYF.

This clonotype came up once. The chain couples TRBV2 to TRBJ2-2; 8 bases are a match to TRBD1. This CDR3 is built from 15 residues. Germline V gene sequence: CDR1 SNHLY, CDR2 FYNNEI. J gave up 3 bases and V 6 bases, and 6 bases lay outside the gene matches. The CDR3 is CASSLAGGDTGELFF. In DNA form, the CDR3 reads TGTGCCAGCAGCCTGGCAGGGGGCGACACCGGGGAGCTGTTTTTT.

Of note for this clonotype: Possible read error: a much larger clone is one base away. The chain links TRBV20-1 to TRBJ1-3; D gene uncertain. The CDR3 contains 14 residues. Looked up from germline, CDR1 is DFQATT and CDR2 is SNEGSKA (reference sequence). The CDR3 DNA reads TGCAGTGCTGAACGGCGGACCTCTGGAAACACCGTATATTTT. Translated, it gives CSAERRTSGNTVYF.

The CDR3 region has the DNA TGTGCCAGCAGTCCATGGGGGGCCAACGTCCTGACTTTC. Residues: CASSPWGANVLTF. The V gene is TRBV7-3, the J gene TRBJ2-6; D unclear. Germline CDR1 and CDR2: SGHTA and FQGTGA. Trimming cost V 6 bases and J 4 bases, with 7 bases left between them. The CDR3 is made up of 13 amino acids.

The count of this clonotype is one. The chain links TRBV10-2 to TRBJ1-2; D uncertain. Trimming shortened V by 3 bases and J by 0 bases, and 5 bases separated the two germline ends. This CDR3 region has 13 residues. Per the germline V gene, CDR1 is WSHSY and CDR2 is SAAADI. The CDR3 loop is CASSDSSNYGYTF. The CDR3 DNA reads TGCGCCAGCAGTGACTCCTCTAACTATGGCTACACCTTC.

There are many counts of this clonotype. V and J are TRBV6-6 and TRBJ2-7, with D tentatively TRBD1 (6 bases). Germline V gene lookup returns CDR1 MNHNY and CDR2 SVGAGI (reference sequence). V gave up 7 bases and J gave up 5 bases, with 21 bases separating them. The CDR3 is 15 amino acids. CDR3: CASTYAEARGNEQYF. The CDR3, as DNA: TGTGCCAGCACCTATGCCGAGGCCAGGGGAAACGAGCAGTACTTC.

For this clonotype: Mismatch with germline at one junction end may stem from a read error. V is TRBV7-8 and J is TRBJ2-2; D ambiguous. The CDR3 is made up of 14 amino acids. CDR1 is SGHVS, CDR2 FQNEAQ, per germline. The CDR3 region is CASSLVPNTAELFF. The CDR3 region has the DNA TGTGCCAGCAGCTTAGTGCCTAACACCGCGGAGCTGTTTTTT.

At least ten counts were recorded for this clonotype. The chain has TRBV18 and TRBJ1-2, with a tentative D call TRBD1 (5 bases). CDR1 and CDR2 (germline): KGHSH, LQKENI. The CDR3 has 15 amino acids. Between the trimmed V and J ends, which lost 6 bases and 5 bases, there was a span of 19 bases. The CDR3 bases are TGTGCCAGCTCGCTCCGACCCCGGGGCCATTATGGCTACACCTTC. Amino acid sequence: CASSLRPRGHYGYTF.

This clonotype showed up many times. The junction and the germline gene differ at one end; a read error may be behind it. The chain employs TRBV7-7 and TRBJ2-5; 9 nucleotides agree with TRBD1. CDR3 size: 13 residues. Germline values: CDR1 SSHAT, CDR2 FNYEAQ (reference sequence). CDR3 protein: CASSRTGGETQYF. CDR3 sequence (DNA): TGTGCTAGCAGCCGAACAGGGGGCGAGACCCAGTACTTC.

This clonotype occurred a few times. The rearrangement links TRBV29-1 to TRBJ1-2; the D is unclear. Germline assignment: CDR1 SQVTM and CDR2 ANQGSEA. The V and J ends lost 4 bases and 8 bases respectively, with 14 bases between them. The CDR3 length is 12 residues. Here the CDR3 DNA reads TGCAGCGTTGTCGGGGTGTCGGGCGGCTACACCTTC. Translated: CSVVGVSGGYTF.

The CDR3 nucleotides read TGTGCCAGCAGTGAATTGTGGCGGGAGTTGGGCAATGAGCAGTACTTC. Translation gives CASSELWRELGNEQYF. The chain is built from TRBV25-1 and TRBJ2-7; 7 bases line up with TRBD2. Germline CDR1 and CDR2: MGHDK and SYGVNS. V lost 1 base to trimming and J lost 7 bases; unmatched junction nucleotides: 13. This CDR3 has 16 amino acids.

The sample holds a few counts of this clonotype. J is TRBJ1-4 and V is TRBV29-1, with 8 bases lining up with TRBD1. The CDR3 is made up of 15 amino acids. V lost 0 bases and J lost 4; bases outside the gene matches: 4. The germline V gene encodes CDR1 SQVTM and CDR2 ANQGSEA. Here the CDR3 reads CSVEDHGQGNEKLFF. DNA of the CDR3: TGCAGCGTTGAAGATCATGGACAGGGTAATGAAAAACTGTTTTTT.

At least ten counts were recorded for this clonotype. CDR3 sequence reads: CASSIDVVRATNEKLFF. The DNA of the CDR3 is TGTGCCAGTAGTATAGATGTGGTTCGTGCAACTAATGAAAAACTGTTTTTT. The chain links TRBV19 to TRBJ1-4; no firm D call. CDR3 length equals 17 residues. The V end was cut by 0 bases, the J end by 0 bases, with 11 bases between. Germline V CDR1 and CDR2: LNHDA, SQIVND (reference sequence).

This chain links TRBV6-5 with TRBJ1-1; TRBD1 might be the D (6 bases). This CDR3 is 14 amino acids long. Trimming removed 4 bases from V and 3 bases from J, with 12 bases in between. Per germline, CDR1 MNHEY and CDR2 SVGAGI. The CDR3, as DNA: TGTGCCAGCAGTTCGGTAGGGGGAGACACTGAAGCTTTCTTT. It is translated as CASSSVGGDTEAFF.

This clonotype was seen repeatedly, ten times or more. The chain recombines TRBV19 with TRBJ1-2; possible D gene TRBD1, 6 bases. V lost 6 bases, J lost 2 bases, and 16 bases lay in between. From germline, CDR1 is LNHDA and CDR2 SQIVND (reference sequence). The CDR3 runs to 15 residues. In nucleotides, the CDR3 is TGTGCCAGTAGCGAGCCTAGGGGGGCAAACTATGGCTACACCTTC. Protein: CASSEPRGANYGYTF.